The rows below give T cell receptor beta chains drawn from one sample of a study of neurological immune-mediated disorders. TCRdb re-derived calls from the 5' RACE reads in MiXCR, one entry per CDR3 protein. Seen here are tens of thousands of distinct CDR3 sequences, 10% observed once, and the top ten hold 1.8%. Sequencing was performed on PBMCs. Receptors were obtained from a man aged 35-49 years in good health. The CDR3 runs from the conserved cysteine through the conserved F or W. A D gene is named only where the DNA matches it firmly. Where a row states a size, it is once, few, many or the class of an expanded clone; other rows omit it.

v_gene: TRBV2; d_gene: TRBD2; j_gene: TRBJ2-7; abundance: .; CDR3nt: TGTGCCAGCAGTGAAGAGACTAGCGGGGAGTACGAGCAGTACTTC; CDR3aa: CASSEETSGEYEQYF
v_gene: TRBV3-1; d_gene: .; j_gene: TRBJ2-7; abundance: many; CDR3nt: TGTGCCAGCAGCCAGGGGGGGGCTCAATCGGGAGAGCAGTACTTC; CDR3aa: CASSQGGAQSGEQYF
v_gene: TRBV14; d_gene: .; j_gene: TRBJ1-2; abundance: many; CDR3nt: TGTGCCAGCAGTTCTCCCGAGGGTGAGGGAGATGATGGCTACACCTTC; CDR3aa: CASSSPEGEGDDGYTF
v_gene: TRBV5-6; d_gene: .; j_gene: TRBJ1-1; abundance: few; CDR3nt: TGTGCCAGCAGCTGGGGTTTTAACACTGAAGCTTTCTTT; CDR3aa: CASSWGFNTEAFF
v_gene: TRBV5-1; d_gene: .; j_gene: TRBJ1-4; abundance: many; CDR3nt: TGCGCCAGCAGCACAGGCGACAGTCTTTTGTTTTTT; CDR3aa: CASSTGDSLLFF
v_gene: TRBV27; d_gene: TRBD1; j_gene: TRBJ2-1; abundance: many; CDR3nt: TGTGCCAGCAGTTCGTCAGGGGGCCCAAACAATGAGCAGTTCTTC; CDR3aa: CASSSSGGPNNEQFF
v_gene: TRBV20-1; d_gene: .; j_gene: TRBJ1-5; abundance: many; CDR3nt: TGCAGTGCTAGAGGCAGGAAAAATCAGCCCCAGCATTTT; CDR3aa: CSARGRKNQPQHF
v_gene: TRBV7-9; d_gene: TRBD1; j_gene: TRBJ1-1; abundance: many; CDR3nt: TGTGCCAGCAGCTTCCTGACAGGGGGCAACACTGAAGCTTTCTTT; CDR3aa: CASSFLTGGNTEAFF
v_gene: TRBV7-6; d_gene: TRBD2; j_gene: TRBJ2-1; abundance: .; CDR3nt: TGTGCCAGCAGCAGACTAGCCTCCGGTACTGAGCAGTTCTTC; CDR3aa: CASSRLASGTEQFF
v_gene: TRBV7-9; d_gene: TRBD2; j_gene: TRBJ2-1; abundance: .; CDR3nt: TGTGCCAGCAGCTTTGTCCCGGGACTAGGGAATGAGCAGTTCTTC; CDR3aa: CASSFVPGLGNEQFF
v_gene: TRBV5-6; d_gene: .; j_gene: TRBJ1-4; abundance: .; CDR3nt: TGTGCCAGCAGCTTTGGGACGGACAAACTGTTTTTT; CDR3aa: CASSFGTDKLFF
v_gene: TRBV5-1; d_gene: .; j_gene: TRBJ1-2; abundance: many; CDR3nt: TGCGCCAGCAGCTTTGGGGCGAGCTATGGCTACACCTTC; CDR3aa: CASSFGASYGYTF
v_gene: TRBV5-1; d_gene: TRBD1; j_gene: TRBJ1-2; abundance: many; CDR3nt: TGCGCCAGCAGCTCAACAGGGGGCGGCTACACCTTC; CDR3aa: CASSSTGGGYTF
v_gene: TRBV20-1; d_gene: .; j_gene: TRBJ2-1; abundance: many; CDR3nt: TGCAGTGCTAGAGACGAGGGACTCCTTGGTGTGGATGAGCAGTTCTTC; CDR3aa: CSARDEGLLGVDEQFF
v_gene: TRBV18; d_gene: .; j_gene: TRBJ2-1; abundance: many; CDR3nt: TGTGCCAGCTCACCACAGGAAAATGAGCAGTTCTTC; CDR3aa: CASSPQENEQFF
v_gene: TRBV20-1; d_gene: .; j_gene: TRBJ2-7; abundance: many; CDR3nt: TGCAGTGCTAGAGATCTCCAGGGTAGGTCGTACGAGCAGTACTTC; CDR3aa: CSARDLQGRSYEQYF
v_gene: TRBV14; d_gene: .; j_gene: TRBJ2-1; abundance: many; CDR3nt: TGTGCCAGCAGCCAAGACCCCGGGACGAACTACAATGAGCAGTTCTTC; CDR3aa: CASSQDPGTNYNEQFF
v_gene: TRBV10-3; d_gene: TRBD1; j_gene: TRBJ1-2; abundance: many; CDR3nt: TGTGCCATCAGTGAGCCTGGGACAGGACCCAACCTCTATGGCTACACCTTC; CDR3aa: CAISEPGTGPNLYGYTF
v_gene: TRBV7-9; d_gene: TRBD1; j_gene: TRBJ2-1; abundance: many; CDR3nt: TGTGCCAGCAGGAGCCGGGACAGCCAATACAATGAGCAGTTCTTC; CDR3aa: CASRSRDSQYNEQFF
v_gene: TRBV6-1; d_gene: TRBD2; j_gene: TRBJ2-7; abundance: many; CDR3nt: TGTGCCAGCCTTCCCGGGACTAACCCCTACGAGCAGTACTTC; CDR3aa: CASLPGTNPYEQYF
v_gene: TRBV20-1; d_gene: .; j_gene: TRBJ2-2; abundance: many; CDR3nt: TGCAGTGCTAGCCGGTCGGCCAACACCGGGGAGCTGTTTTTT; CDR3aa: CSASRSANTGELFF
v_gene: TRBV12-3/TRBV12-4; d_gene: .; j_gene: TRBJ1-1; abundance: .; CDR3nt: TGTGCCAGCAGTTTATCCCATAACACTGACGCTTTCTTT; CDR3aa: CASSLSHNTDAFF
v_gene: TRBV7-2; d_gene: .; j_gene: TRBJ2-5; abundance: many; CDR3nt: TGTGCCAGCACCCTAGAGGTCGAGGCAAGGGGGACCCAGTACTTC; CDR3aa: CASTLEVEARGTQYF
v_gene: TRBV9; d_gene: .; j_gene: TRBJ2-7; abundance: many; CDR3nt: TGTGCCAGCAGCCGGGTCGGTGGGAGCTCCTACGAGCAGTACTTC; CDR3aa: CASSRVGGSSYEQYF
v_gene: TRBV3-1; d_gene: .; j_gene: TRBJ2-5; abundance: many; CDR3nt: TGTGCCAGCACCCACAGGGAGACCCAGTACTTC; CDR3aa: CASTHRETQYF
v_gene: TRBV10-3; d_gene: .; j_gene: TRBJ2-2; abundance: many; CDR3nt: TGTGCCATCAGGGCCGGGACGAACACCGGGGAGCTGTTTTTT; CDR3aa: CAIRAGTNTGELFF
v_gene: TRBV6-1; d_gene: .; j_gene: TRBJ2-1; abundance: few; CDR3nt: TGTGCCAGCAGTGATGGCCGAGATAATGAGCAGTTCTTC; CDR3aa: CASSDGRDNEQFF
v_gene: TRBV28; d_gene: .; j_gene: TRBJ2-7; abundance: .; CDR3nt: TGTGCCAGCAGTTTGACCCACGGGCTCTCCTACGAGCAGTACTTC; CDR3aa: CASSLTHGLSYEQYF
v_gene: TRBV24-1; d_gene: TRBD1; j_gene: TRBJ2-1; abundance: few; CDR3nt: TGTGCCGCCGACCTCAGGGACAGGGGATACAATGAGCACCCCTTC; CDR3aa: CAADLRDRGYNEHPF
v_gene: TRBV9; d_gene: TRBD1; j_gene: TRBJ2-7; abundance: .; CDR3nt: TGTGCCAGCAGCGGTTACAGGGGGCGCGTCGAGCAGTACTTC; CDR3aa: CASSGYRGRVEQYF
v_gene: TRBV5-1; d_gene: TRBD1; j_gene: TRBJ1-1; abundance: many; CDR3nt: TGCGCCAGCAGTTCTGACAGGGGGCAAACTGAAGCTTTCTTT; CDR3aa: CASSSDRGQTEAFF
v_gene: TRBV12-3/TRBV12-4; d_gene: TRBD2; j_gene: TRBJ2-2; abundance: many; CDR3nt: TGTGCCAGCAGTTTTTCCGGGGGGGCCCACGGGGAGCTGTTTTTT; CDR3aa: CASSFSGGAHGELFF
v_gene: TRBV19; d_gene: TRBD1; j_gene: TRBJ1-1; abundance: few; CDR3nt: TGTGCCAGTAGATACGGACAGGGGAACACTGAAGCTTTCTTT; CDR3aa: CASRYGQGNTEAFF
v_gene: TRBV25-1; d_gene: .; j_gene: TRBJ1-6; abundance: many; CDR3nt: TGTGCCAGCAGTGAAGTGGGGGGCGGTTCACCCCTCCACTTT; CDR3aa: CASSEVGGGSPLHF
v_gene: TRBV3-1; d_gene: .; j_gene: TRBJ2-5; abundance: many; CDR3nt: TGTGCCAGCAGCCAAGATCGAGGAATCCAGGCCATCCAAGAGACCCAGTACTTC; CDR3aa: CASSQDRGIQAIQETQYF
v_gene: TRBV5-1; d_gene: .; j_gene: TRBJ2-1; abundance: many; CDR3nt: TGCGCCAGCAGCTTGTTCACTAGCAATGAGCAGTTCTTC; CDR3aa: CASSLFTSNEQFF
v_gene: TRBV20-1; d_gene: .; j_gene: TRBJ2-3; abundance: many; CDR3nt: TGCAGTGCCTCGGCCGCTTCGGGGGGCGCAAGCCCCACCCAAGCTACGCAGTATTTT; CDR3aa: CSASAASGGASPTQATQYF
v_gene: TRBV12-3/TRBV12-4; d_gene: .; j_gene: TRBJ2-2; abundance: many; CDR3nt: TGTGCCAGCACCAATACCGGGACTTTCACCGGGGAGCTGTTTTTT; CDR3aa: CASTNTGTFTGELFF
v_gene: TRBV30; d_gene: .; j_gene: TRBJ2-1; abundance: .; CDR3nt: TGTGCCTGGACGGAGGGCGGCGAGCAGTTCTTC; CDR3aa: CAWTEGGEQFF
v_gene: TRBV10-3; d_gene: TRBD1; j_gene: TRBJ2-1; abundance: many; CDR3nt: TGTGCCATCAGTGAGTTGGGGACAGGGAGGGACAATGAGCAGTTCTTC; CDR3aa: CAISELGTGRDNEQFF